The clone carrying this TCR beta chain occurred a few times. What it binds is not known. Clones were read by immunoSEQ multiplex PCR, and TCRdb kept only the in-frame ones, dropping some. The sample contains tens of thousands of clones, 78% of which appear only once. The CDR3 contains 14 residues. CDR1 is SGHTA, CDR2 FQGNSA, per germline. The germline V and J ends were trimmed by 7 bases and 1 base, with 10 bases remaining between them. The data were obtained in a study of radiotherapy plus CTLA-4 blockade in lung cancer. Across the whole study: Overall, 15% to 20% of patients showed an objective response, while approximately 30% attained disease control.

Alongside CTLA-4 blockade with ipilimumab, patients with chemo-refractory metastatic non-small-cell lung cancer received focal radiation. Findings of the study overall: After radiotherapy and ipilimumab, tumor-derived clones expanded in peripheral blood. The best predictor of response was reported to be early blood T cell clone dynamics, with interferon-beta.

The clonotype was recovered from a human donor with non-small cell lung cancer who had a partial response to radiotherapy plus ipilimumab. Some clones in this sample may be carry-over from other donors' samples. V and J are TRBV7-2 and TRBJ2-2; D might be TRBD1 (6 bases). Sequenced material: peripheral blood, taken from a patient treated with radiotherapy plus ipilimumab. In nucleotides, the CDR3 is TGTGCCAGCACTGGACAGCAGAACACCGGGGAGCTGTTTTTT. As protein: CASTGQQNTGELFF.